The TCR beta chain described here comes from a study of PD-1 blockade in classical Hodgkin lymphoma. The sample holds a few counts of this clone. The data were produced by immunoSEQ multiplex PCR, yet TCRdb's version contains in-frame clones alone and is incomplete. Found here are about 30,000 clones, approximately 90% of them singletons; the top ten hold roughly 0.44%. Time point of the sample: cycle 4 day 1 (C4D1), after more than five weeks of nivolumab. Every patient experienced relapse after autologous stem cell transplantation, and brentuximab vedotin exposure varied. Magnetic negative selection was used to purify CD4+ T cells from thawed PBMCs. Germline assignment: CDR1 LNHDA and CDR2 SQIVND (reference sequence). Trimming shortened V by 6 bases and J by 12 bases, and 12 bases separated the two germline ends. This CDR3 has 11 amino acids.

Here the sequenced sample was CD4+ T cells from blood, taken before the fourth cycle of nivolumab. The rearrangement links TRBV19 to TRBJ2-1, with D maybe TRBD1 (6 bases). The clonotype originates from a human donor with classical Hodgkin lymphoma. The CDR3 spells CASSKGQGQFF. The CDR3 coding sequence is TGTGCCAGTAGCAAGGGACAAGGGCAGTTCTTC. Full variable domain (rest looked up from reference TRBV19 and TRBJ2-1): DGGITQSPKYLFRKEGQNVTLSCEQNLNHDAMYWYRQDPGQGLRLIYYSQIVNDFQKGDIAEGYSVSREKKESFPLTVTSAQKNPTAFYLCASSKGQGQFFGPGTRLTVL.